These 6 T cell receptor beta chains were sequenced from one sample in a study of Tregs in tolerant kidney transplant recipients. Sequenced by immunoSEQ multiplex PCR; TCRdb stores in-frame clones only, minus some. The sample carries 95,000 to 120,000 clones, 85% to 90% recorded once. The source was CD4+ T cells from blood, collected before the transplant. The receptors were sampled from a human donor who received a combined kidney and bone marrow transplant.

The chain carries TRBV6-5 and TRBJ2-4; perhaps TRBD1 as D (6 bases). This CDR3 is built from 13 residues. Deletions cut 7 bases from V and 1 base from J, with 8 bases between. CDR1 MNHEY and CDR2 SVGAGI come from the germline V gene. This CDR3 reads CASKGDAKNIQYF. The CDR3, as DNA: TGTGCCAGCAAGGGGGACGCCAAAAACATTCAGTACTTC.

This chain links TRBV11-3 with TRBJ2-3; 8 bases line up with TRBD2. This CDR3 has 16 amino acids. The germline CDR1 and CDR2 sequences are SGHNT and YENEEA. The J segment lost 4 bases and the V segment lost 5 bases, leaving 11 bases of the junction unmatched. CDR3 sequence: CASSLGRREVPDTQYF. CDR3 sequence (DNA): TGTGCCAGCAGCCTCGGTCGGCGGGAGGTTCCAGATACGCAGTATTTT.

The chain carries TRBV5-6 and TRBJ1-5, with 7 positions matching TRBD1. The CDR3 runs 19 residues. Germline CDR1 SGHDT, CDR2 YYEEEE. V lost 4 bases and J lost 4; bases outside the gene matches: 20. CDR3 loop: CASSVTGGRGARGNQPQHF. Here the CDR3 DNA reads TGTGCCAGCAGCGTGACCGGGGGCAGGGGGGCGAGAGGTAATCAGCCCCAGCATTTT. Using reference TRBV5-6 and TRBJ1-5 for the parts outside the CDR3, the full variable domain is DAGVTQSPTHLIKTRGQQVTLRCSPKSGHDTVSWYQQALGQGPQFIFQYYEEEERQRGNFPDRFSGHQFPNYSSELNVNALLLGDSALYLCASSVTGGRGARGNQPQHFGDGTRLSIL.

This clone occurred once. The rearrangement joins TRBV25-1 to TRBJ2-5; TRBD1 is a possible D gene (6 bases). CDR3 length: 13 amino acids. Germline V CDR1 and CDR2: MGHDK, SYGVNS. V dropped 5 bases and J dropped 3 bases, with 10 bases sitting between them. CDR3 coding DNA: TGTGCCAGCAGTCCGGGACAAAAAGAGACCCAGTACTTC. Encoded protein: CASSPGQKETQYF.

This chain links TRBV11-2 with TRBJ2-7; D remains unclear. Germline lookup yields CDR1 SGHAT and CDR2 FQNNGV. The CDR3 totals 14 residues. V shed 2 bases and J shed 2 bases, with 10 bases lying between them. CDR3 in DNA: TGTGCCAGCAGCTTACGGCAGGCAGCCTACGAGCAGTACTTC. It specifies CASSLRQAAYEQYF. Drawing the rest from reference TRBV11-2 and TRBJ2-7, the complete variable domain is EAGVAQSPRYKIIEKRQSVAFWCNPISGHATLYWYQQILGQGPKLLIQFQNNGVVDDSQLPKDRFSAERLKGVDSTLKIQPAKLEDSAVYLCASSLRQAAYEQYFGPGTRLTVT.

This chain connects TRBV9 to TRBJ2-1; 11 bases align to TRBD2. V trimming: 1 base; J trimming: 4 bases; junction bases outside the gene matches: 7. This CDR3 is 17 amino acids long. The germline CDR1 and CDR2 sequences are SGDLS and YYNGEE. The DNA for the CDR3 is TGTGCCAGCAGCGTAAGAGCTAGCGGGAGGCAATACAATGAGCAGTTCTTC. Translating gives CASSVRASGRQYNEQFF.